The rows below give T cell receptor beta chains drawn from one sample of a study of T cell clonotyping in hematopoietic cell transplantation. Some clones are missing from TCRdb's copy, which holds only in-frame ones; the method was immunoSEQ multiplex PCR. The sample has 15,000 to 20,000 clones; around 85% are singletons. The sample consisted of peripheral blood mononuclear cells. The receptors were gathered from a woman aged 40 to 50 in good health. Some clones in this sample may be carry-over from other donors' samples. The CDR3 runs from the conserved cysteine through the conserved F or W. The order of the fields is V gene, J gene, D gene, clone size, CDR3 protein, CDR3 DNA. A D gene is named only where the DNA matches it firmly. Rows may omit the clone size; those that give it use once, few, many or a size class.

>TRBV6-6|TRBJ1-1|.|.
CASRLTEAFF
TGTGCCAGCAGGCTCACTGAAGCTTTCTTT
>TRBV7-8|TRBJ1-2|.|.
CASSLASPGINYGYTF
TGTGCCAGCAGCTTAGCGTCCCCGGGAATTAACTATGGCTACACCTTC
>TRBV5-1|TRBJ2-3|TRBD1|.
CASSTGQGAWDTQYF
TGCGCCAGCAGCACAGGACAGGGGGCCTGGGATACGCAGTATTTT
>TRBV6-5|TRBJ2-2|.|.
CASSPWDIDTGELFF
TGTGCCAGCAGCCCCTGGGACATCGACACCGGGGAGCTGTTTTTT
>TRBV2|TRBJ1-1|.|.
CASSYRDTEAFF
TGTGCCAGCAGTTACAGGGACACTGAAGCTTTCTTT
>TRBV29-1|TRBJ2-3|TRBD2|.
CSVPPSGETDTQYF
TGCAGCGTTCCGCCTAGCGGGGAAACAGATACGCAGTATTTT
>TRBV5-1|TRBJ1-1|TRBD1|few
CASSSGQPNTEAFF
TGCGCCAGCAGCTCGGGACAGCCTAACACTGAAGCTTTCTTT
>TRBV6-5|TRBJ2-1|.|.
CASSRNNEQFF
TGTGCCAGCAGCAGGAACAATGAGCAGTTCTTC
>TRBV30|TRBJ2-3|TRBD2|.
CAWNSGSTDTQYF
TGTGCCTGGAATAGCGGGAGCACAGATACGCAGTATTTT
>TRBV30|TRBJ2-4|.|.
CAWGALGDIQYF
TGTGCCTGGGGGGCCCTAGGGGACATTCAGTACTTC
>TRBV6-5|TRBJ2-3|.|.
CASSLRQPTDTQYF
TGTGCCAGCAGCCTCAGACAGCCCACAGATACGCAGTATTTT
>TRBV7-9|TRBJ1-2|.|.
CASSLGENQYGYTF
TGTGCCAGCAGCTTAGGGGAAAATCAGTATGGCTACACCTTC
>TRBV4-3|TRBJ2-7|TRBD1|.
CASSQARDSLYEQYF
TGCGCCAGCAGCCAAGCCCGGGACAGCCTCTACGAGCAGTACTTC
>TRBV6-5|TRBJ2-3|.|few
CASSYGFTDTQYF
TGTGCCAGCAGTTATGGTTTCACAGATACGCAGTATTTT
>TRBV4-3|TRBJ2-7|.|.
CASSQVKNYEQYF
TGCGCCAGCAGCCAAGTAAAGAATTACGAGCAGTACTTC
>TRBV2|TRBJ1-2|.|.
CASSADSTGYGYTF
TGTGCCAGCAGCGCTGACAGTACCGGCTATGGCTACACCTTC
>TRBV27|TRBJ2-3|.|once
CASSLRGLPLSTDTQYF
TGTGCCAGCAGTTTAAGGGGACTCCCTTTAAGCACAGATACGCAGTATTTT
>TRBV6-5|TRBJ2-7|TRBD1|.
CASSYGTGGPYEQYF
TGTGCCAGCAGTTACGGGACAGGGGGCCCCTACGAGCAGTACTTC
>TRBV25-1|TRBJ1-2|TRBD1|.
CASSSPGTGIGYGYTF
TGTGCCAGCAGTAGCCCCGGGACAGGGATAGGCTATGGCTACACCTTC
>TRBV11-2|TRBJ2-1|.|.
CASSLVGAYNEQFF
TGTGCCAGCAGCTTAGTAGGGGCCTACAATGAGCAGTTCTTC
>TRBV2|TRBJ2-2|TRBD1|.
CASSVSGQGSRGELFF
TGTGCCAGCAGTGTAAGCGGACAGGGGTCTAGGGGGGAGCTGTTTTTT
>TRBV19|TRBJ1-2|TRBD1|once
CASRRDSKYNYGYTF
TGTGCCAGCCGCCGGGACAGCAAATATAACTATGGCTACACCTTC
>TRBV10-2|TRBJ2-7|.|.
CASGFRYYEQYF
TGCGCCAGCGGTTTCCGGTACTACGAGCAGTACTTC
>TRBV4-1|TRBJ2-2|.|.
CASSLQWDTGELFF
TGCGCCAGCAGTCTGCAGTGGGACACCGGGGAGCTGTTTTTT
>TRBV13|TRBJ2-2|.|.
CASSLGLMVGDGMWNTGELFF
TGTGCCAGCAGCTTAGGCCTAATGGTGGGTGATGGGATGTGGAACACCGGGGAGCTGTTTTTT
>TRBV30|TRBJ1-5|.|few
CAWSVRGTGNGPQHF
TGTGCCTGGAGTGTACGGGGAACGGGGAATGGGCCCCAGCATTTT
>TRBV7-9|TRBJ2-1|.|.
CASSLARENNEQFF
TGTGCCAGCAGCTTAGCTCGAGAAAACAATGAGCAGTTCTTC
>TRBV7-2|TRBJ2-5|TRBD1|.
CASSSFPRGRQETQYF
TGTGCCAGCAGCTCCTTCCCCAGGGGGCGTCAAGAGACCCAGTACTTC
>TRBV7-8|TRBJ2-7|.|.
CASSLVPTYEQYF
TGTGCCAGCAGCTTAGTACCAACCTACGAGCAGTACTTC
>TRBV19|TRBJ2-2|TRBD2|few
CASRGTSGGYTGELFF
TGTGCCAGTAGGGGGACTAGCGGGGGCTACACCGGGGAGCTGTTTTTT
>TRBV28|TRBJ1-5|.|.
CASSLYGTDYNQTQHF
TGTGCCAGCAGTTTATATGGGACTGATTACAATCAGACCCAGCATTTT
>TRBV30|TRBJ1-1|.|.
CAWYLNTEAFF
TGTGCCTGGTACCTGAACACTGAAGCTTTCTTT
>TRBV11-3|TRBJ2-7|.|once
CASSFRDTTYEQYF
TGTGCCAGCAGCTTCCGGGACACAACCTACGAGCAGTACTTC
>TRBV7-9|TRBJ1-3|.|.
CASSQQMGVVPGNTIYF
TGTGCCAGCAGCCAACAAATGGGGGTCGTTCCTGGAAACACCATATATTTT
>TRBV5-4|TRBJ1-4|TRBD1|.
CASSSPGQPDEKLFF
TGTGCCAGCAGCTCCCCGGGACAGCCGGATGAAAAACTGTTTTTT
>TRBV10-1|TRBJ2-7|.|.
CASTFQGPHEQYF
TGCGCCAGCACATTCCAGGGTCCACACGAGCAGTACTTC
>TRBV5-1|TRBJ2-7|TRBD2|.
CASSLVGGLAGPEQYF
TGCGCCAGCAGCTTGGTTGGCGGACTAGCGGGACCCGAGCAGTACTTC
>TRBV4-1|TRBJ2-1|.|.
CASSQLAILWQTQFF
TGCGCCAGCAGCCAGCTTGCGATCCTCTGGCAGACTCAGTTCTTC
>TRBV11-2|TRBJ1-4|.|.
CASSLHQGNEKLFF
TGTGCCAGCAGCCTACACCAGGGAAATGAAAAACTGTTTTTT
>TRBV30|TRBJ1-1|.|.
CAWGVMRRAFF
TGTGCCTGGGGAGTTATGAGGCGGGCTTTCTTT
>TRBV9|TRBJ2-7|.|.
CASSPRTDSYEQYF
TGTGCCAGCAGCCCACGGACGGACTCCTACGAGCAGTACTTC
>TRBV7-3|TRBJ2-1|.|.
CASSPHPSPYNEQFF
TGTGCCAGCAGCCCCCACCCGTCCCCCTACAATGAGCAGTTCTTC
>TRBV6-5|TRBJ1-1|.|.
CASSYFGGRVTEAFF
TGTGCCAGCAGTTATTTCGGGGGAAGGGTCACTGAAGCTTTCTTT
>TRBV19|TRBJ2-7|.|.
CASRPIGRGWGEQYF
TGTGCCAGTAGACCCATAGGACGGGGATGGGGAGAGCAGTACTTC
>TRBV27|TRBJ2-7|TRBD2|.
CASSSYLAGAGEQYF
TGTGCCAGCAGTTCATATCTAGCGGGAGCGGGCGAGCAGTACTTC
>TRBV10-3|TRBJ1-1|.|.
CAISFGEDTEAFF
TGTGCCATCAGTTTTGGGGAGGACACTGAAGCTTTCTTT
>TRBV7-2|TRBJ2-1|.|.
CASRALGGNEQFF
TGTGCCAGCAGGGCACTAGGGGGCAATGAGCAGTTCTTC
>TRBV7-2|TRBJ1-1|.|.
CASSPPTAGAEAFF
TGTGCCAGCAGCCCGCCGACGGCCGGAGCTGAAGCTTTCTTT
>TRBV6-1|TRBJ1-1|.|.
CASRNTEAFF
TGTGCCAGCAGGAACACTGAAGCTTTCTTT
>TRBV6-6|TRBJ2-5|TRBD2|.
CASREGLAAETQYF
TGTGCCAGCAGGGAGGGACTAGCCGCGGAGACCCAGTACTTC
>TRBV7-9|TRBJ2-5|.|.
CASTQRDGETQYF
TGTGCCAGCACCCAGAGGGACGGGGAGACCCAGTACTTC
>TRBV29-1|TRBJ2-7|.|.
CSVLTYEQYF
TGCAGCGTTCTGACCTACGAGCAGTACTTC
>TRBV29-1|TRBJ1-2|.|.
CSVYTGISYGYTF
TGCAGCGTTTATACAGGAATCTCCTATGGCTACACCTTC
>TRBV6-1|TRBJ1-1|.|.
CASSEYPTGEAFF
TGTGCCAGCAGTGAATATCCCACAGGTGAAGCTTTCTTT
>TRBV30|TRBJ1-2|.|.
CAFQELWGYTF
TGTGCCTTCCAGGAGCTTTGGGGCTACACCTTC
>TRBV29-1|TRBJ2-5|TRBD2|.
CTGRGVGETQYF
TGCACCGGACGGGGGGTAGGGGAGACCCAGTACTTC
>TRBV19|TRBJ1-1|.|.
CASSIGGGTSHGAFF
TGTGCCAGTAGTATAGGAGGGGGGACGAGCCATGGAGCTTTCTTT
>TRBV25-1|TRBJ2-5|.|.
CASSIGILDGETQYF
TGTGCCAGCAGTATAGGGATCCTCGACGGAGAGACCCAGTACTTC